This TCR beta chain appears in the sequencing data of a study of blood T cell repertoires in COVID-19. Assay: immunoSEQ multiplex PCR; the TCRdb copy retains only in-frame clones and omits some. The data hold some 150,000 clones, with roughly 90% observed a single time. Trimming stripped 5 bases from V and 0 bases from J, with 9 bases between. Per the germline V gene, CDR1 is SQVTM and CDR2 is ANQGSEA. This CDR3 region has 13 residues. The origin of this receptor is a woman in her 50s with acute or convalescent COVID-19. The chain is built from TRBV29-1 and TRBJ2-3, with D unresolved. The sample was peripheral blood. The CDR3 nucleotides read TGCAGCGTTCTCGGGTCTAGCACAGATACGCAGTATTTT. Its protein product is CSVLGSSTDTQYF.